These 7 T cell receptor beta chains share one sample of origin, sequenced in a study of monozygotic twins with inflammatory bowel disease. TCRdb reprocessed the 5' RACE reads, keeping one entry per CDR3 protein, no DNA. The sample totals about 130,000 distinct CDR3 sequences; its top ten clones hold 0.95% to 1.5%. The sample was blood. The receptors originated from a human donor with ulcerative colitis or Crohn's disease, or a healthy co-twin of an affected twin (not recorded which).

The chain has TRBV7-8 and TRBJ2-2. This CDR3 has 16 amino acids. CDR1 SGHVS and CDR2 FQNEAQ come from the germline V gene. CDR3 amino acids: CASSLVPQMGTGELFF.

The rearrangement uses TRBV5-5 and TRBJ1-1; the D gene TCRdb calls, TRBD1, cannot be checked with no DNA. This CDR3 has 13 residues. CDR1 and CDR2 (germline): SGHKS, YYEKEE (reference sequence). CDR3 residues: CASSLGGSTEAFF.

This chain joins TRBV12-3 or TRBV12-4 and TRBJ1-5. The CDR3 contains 13 residues. This chain's CDR3 is CASSSRYNQPQHF.

V gene TRBV5-4 combines with J gene TRBJ1-6; TCRdb's D call, TRBD1, is unchecked because there is no DNA. Germline lookup yields CDR1 SGHNT and CDR2 YYREEE (reference sequence). This CDR3 contains 16 residues. CDR3 sequence: CASSLDPGQGNSPLHF.

The chain carries TRBV27 and TRBJ1-1. The CDR3 extends over 15 amino acids. The germline CDR1 and CDR2 sequences are MNHEY and SMNVEV (reference sequence). The CDR3: CASSLVWGANTEAFF.

CDR3 in amino acids: CASSLARGDTEAFF. V usage is TRBV5-1 and J usage is TRBJ1-1; TCRdb outputs TRBD1, but without DNA this stays unchecked. CDR1 and CDR2 (germline): SGHRS, YFSETQ. There are 14 residues in the CDR3. The full variable domain, in which reference TRBV5-1 and TRBJ1-1 provide the parts outside the CDR3, is KAGVTQTPRYLIKTRGQQVTLSCSPISGHRSVSWYQQTPGQGLQFLFEYFSETQRNKGNFPGRFSGRQFSNSRSEMNVSTLELGDSALYLCASSLARGDTEAFFGQGTRLTVV.

V is TRBV9 and J is TRBJ2-3; TCRdb selects TRBD2, and the lack of DNA leaves this call unchecked. Germline V gene lookup returns CDR1 SGDLS and CDR2 YYNGEE. There are 15 residues in the CDR3. CDR3 loop: CASSVVVGSPDTQYF. The full variable domain, its missing parts supplied by reference TRBV9 and TRBJ2-3, is DSGVTQTPKHLITATGQRVTLRCSPRSGDLSVYWYQQSLDQGLQFLIQYYNGEERAKGNILERFSAQQFPDLHSELNLSSLELGDSALYFCASSVVVGSPDTQYFGPGTRLTVL.